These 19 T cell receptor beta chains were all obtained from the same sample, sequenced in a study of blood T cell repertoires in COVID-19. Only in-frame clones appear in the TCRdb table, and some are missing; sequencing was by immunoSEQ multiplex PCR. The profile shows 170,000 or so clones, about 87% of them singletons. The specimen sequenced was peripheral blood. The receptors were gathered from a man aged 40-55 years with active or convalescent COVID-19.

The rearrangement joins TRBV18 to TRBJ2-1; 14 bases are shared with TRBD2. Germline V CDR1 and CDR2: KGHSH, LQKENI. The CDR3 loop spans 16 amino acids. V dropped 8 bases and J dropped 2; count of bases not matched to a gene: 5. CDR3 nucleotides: TGTGCCAGCGCCCAGGGACTAGCGGGGGCCTACAATGAGCAGTTCTTC. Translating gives CASAQGLAGAYNEQFF.

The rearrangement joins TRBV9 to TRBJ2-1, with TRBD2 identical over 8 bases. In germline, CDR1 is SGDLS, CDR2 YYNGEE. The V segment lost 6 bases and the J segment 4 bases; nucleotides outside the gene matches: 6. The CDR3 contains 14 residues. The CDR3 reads CASNGGGTYNEQFF. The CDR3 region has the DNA TGTGCCAGCAATGGCGGGGGGACGTACAATGAGCAGTTCTTC.

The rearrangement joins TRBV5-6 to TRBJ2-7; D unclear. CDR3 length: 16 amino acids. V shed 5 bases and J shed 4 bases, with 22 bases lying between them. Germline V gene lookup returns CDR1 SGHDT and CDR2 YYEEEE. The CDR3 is CASRPALGLGDYEQYF. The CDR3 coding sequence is TGTGCCAGCAGACCGGCCCTAGGATTAGGAGATTACGAGCAGTACTTC. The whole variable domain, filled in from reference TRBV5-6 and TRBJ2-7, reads DAGVTQSPTHLIKTRGQQVTLRCSPKSGHDTVSWYQQALGQGPQFIFQYYEEEERQRGNFPDRFSGHQFPNYSSELNVNALLLGDSALYLCASRPALGLGDYEQYFGPGTRLTVT.

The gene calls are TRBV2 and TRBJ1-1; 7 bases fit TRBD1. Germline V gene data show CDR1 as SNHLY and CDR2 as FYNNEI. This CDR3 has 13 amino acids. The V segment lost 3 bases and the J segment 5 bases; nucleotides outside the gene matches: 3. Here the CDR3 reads CASSETGSTEAFF. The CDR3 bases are TGTGCCAGCAGTGAGACAGGGTCGACTGAAGCTTTCTTT.

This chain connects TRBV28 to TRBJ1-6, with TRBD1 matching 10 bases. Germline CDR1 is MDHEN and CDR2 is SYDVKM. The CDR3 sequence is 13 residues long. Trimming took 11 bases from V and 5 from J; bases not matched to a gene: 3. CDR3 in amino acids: CAGQGENNSPLHF. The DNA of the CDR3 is TGTGCCGGACAGGGGGAAAATAATTCACCCCTCCACTTT. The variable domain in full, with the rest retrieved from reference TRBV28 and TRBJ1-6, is DVKVTQSSRYLVKRTGEKVFLECVQDMDHENMFWYRQDPGLGLRLIYFSYDVKMKEKGDIPEGYSVSREKKERFSLILESASTNQTSMYLCAGQGENNSPLHFGNGTRLTVT.

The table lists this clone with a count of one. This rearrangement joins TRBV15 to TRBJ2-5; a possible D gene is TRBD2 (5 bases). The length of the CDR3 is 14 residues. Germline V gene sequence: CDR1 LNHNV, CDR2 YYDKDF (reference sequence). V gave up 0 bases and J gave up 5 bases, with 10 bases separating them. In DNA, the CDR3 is TGTGCCACCAGCAGAGATCGCGGGCAGGAGACCCAGTACTTC. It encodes CATSRDRGQETQYF.

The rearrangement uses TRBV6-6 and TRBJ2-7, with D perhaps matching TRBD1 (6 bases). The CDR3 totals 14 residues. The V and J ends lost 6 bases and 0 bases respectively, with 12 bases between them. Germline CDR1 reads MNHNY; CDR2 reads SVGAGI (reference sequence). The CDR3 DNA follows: TGTGCCAGCAGGAAAAGGACAGACTCCTACGAGCAGTACTTC. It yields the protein CASRKRTDSYEQYF.

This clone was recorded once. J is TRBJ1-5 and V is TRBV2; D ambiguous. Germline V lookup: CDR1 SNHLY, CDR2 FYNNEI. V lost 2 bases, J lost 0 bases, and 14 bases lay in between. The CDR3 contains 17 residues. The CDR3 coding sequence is TGTGCCAGCAGTGAAACGGGAAGTTTCTATAGCAATCAGCCCCAGCATTTT. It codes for CASSETGSFYSNQPQHF.

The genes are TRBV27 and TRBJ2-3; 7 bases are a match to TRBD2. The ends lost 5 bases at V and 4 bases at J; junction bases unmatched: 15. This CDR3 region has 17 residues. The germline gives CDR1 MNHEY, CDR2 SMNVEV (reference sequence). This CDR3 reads CASSPEVAGPNADTQYF. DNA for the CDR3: TGTGCCAGCAGTCCGGAAGTAGCGGGTCCCAACGCAGATACGCAGTATTTT.

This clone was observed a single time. The CDR3 coding sequence is TGTGCCAGCAGCCTCCGGGACAGGGACTGGAATGAGCAGTTCTTC. Residues: CASSLRDRDWNEQFF. The chain combines TRBV7-9 with TRBJ2-1; the match to TRBD1 covers 9 bases. In germline, CDR1 is SEHNR, CDR2 FQNEAQ (reference sequence). The CDR3 spans 15 residues. Trimming took 5 bases from V and 7 from J; bases not matched to a gene: 9. The whole variable domain, remainder taken from reference TRBV7-9 and TRBJ2-1, is DTGVSQNPRHKITKRGQNVTFRCDPISEHNRLYWYRQTLGQGPEFLTYFQNEAQLEKSRLLSDRFSAERPKGSFSTLEIQRTEQGDSAMYLCASSLRDRDWNEQFFGPGTRLTVL.

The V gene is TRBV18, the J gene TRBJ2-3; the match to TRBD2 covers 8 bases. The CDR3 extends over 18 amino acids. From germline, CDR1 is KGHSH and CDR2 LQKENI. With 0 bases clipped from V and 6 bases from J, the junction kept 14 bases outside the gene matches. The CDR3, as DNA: TGTGCCAGCTCACCACCGCTTGTTTTAGCGGGGTTCACGGATACGCAGTATTTT. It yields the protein CASSPPLVLAGFTDTQYF.

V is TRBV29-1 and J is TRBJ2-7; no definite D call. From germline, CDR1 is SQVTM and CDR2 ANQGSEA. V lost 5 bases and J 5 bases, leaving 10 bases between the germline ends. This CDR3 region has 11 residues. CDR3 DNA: TGCAGCGTTTCCCTCCTTAACGAGCAGTACTTC. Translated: CSVSLLNEQYF.

CDR3 loop: CASSQDIGTRNEKLFF. DNA for the CDR3: TGCGCCAGCAGCCAAGATATCGGGACAAGGAATGAAAAACTGTTTTTT. The J gene is TRBJ1-4, the V gene TRBV4-1; D might be TRBD1 (6 bases). The length of the CDR3 is 16 residues. The V end lost 0 bases, the J end lost 5 bases, and 13 bases lay between the germline ends. Looked up from germline, CDR1 is MGHRA and CDR2 is YSYEKL.

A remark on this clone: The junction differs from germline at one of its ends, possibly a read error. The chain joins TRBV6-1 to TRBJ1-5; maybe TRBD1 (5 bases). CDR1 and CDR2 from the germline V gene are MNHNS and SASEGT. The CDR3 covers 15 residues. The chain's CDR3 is CASSEGAGSVQPQHF. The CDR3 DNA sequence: TGTGCCAGCAGCGAAGGGGCAGGGTCGGTTCAGCCCCAGCATTTT.

The CDR3, as DNA: TGTGCCAGCAGCTCTGGGACAGCCGACTATGGCTACACCTTC. It is translated as CASSSGTADYGYTF. V is TRBV7-9 and J is TRBJ1-2, with TRBD1 identical over 7 bases. The germline V gene encodes CDR1 SEHNR and CDR2 FQNEAQ (reference sequence). The V segment lost 4 bases and the J segment 3 bases; nucleotides outside the gene matches: 5. This CDR3 is 14 amino acids long.

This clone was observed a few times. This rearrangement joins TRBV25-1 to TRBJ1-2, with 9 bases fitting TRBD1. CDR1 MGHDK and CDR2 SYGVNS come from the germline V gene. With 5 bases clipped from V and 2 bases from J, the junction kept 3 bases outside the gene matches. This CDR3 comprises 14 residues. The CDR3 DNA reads TGTGCCAGCAGTACAGGGGGCTGGAACTATGGCTACACCTTC. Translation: CASSTGGWNYGYTF.

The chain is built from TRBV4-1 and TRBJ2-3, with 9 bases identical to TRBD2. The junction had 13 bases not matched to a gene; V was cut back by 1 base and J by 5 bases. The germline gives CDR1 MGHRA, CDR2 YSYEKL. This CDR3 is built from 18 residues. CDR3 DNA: TGCGCCAGCAGCCAAGGTCGAGAGGCGGGGGGGCATAGAGATACGCAGTATTTT. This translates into CASSQGREAGGHRDTQYF.

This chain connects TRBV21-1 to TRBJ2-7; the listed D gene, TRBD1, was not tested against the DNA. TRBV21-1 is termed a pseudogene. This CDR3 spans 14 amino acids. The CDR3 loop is CASSKGGDRGEQYF. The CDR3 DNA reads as TGTGCCAGCAGCAAAGGGGGCGACAGGGGTGAGCAGTACTTC.

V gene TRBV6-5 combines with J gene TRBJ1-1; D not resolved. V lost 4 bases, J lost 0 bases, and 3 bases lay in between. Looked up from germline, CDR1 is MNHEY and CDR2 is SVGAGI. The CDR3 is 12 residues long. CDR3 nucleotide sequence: TGTGCCAGCAGTTCGGTGAACACTGAAGCTTTCTTT. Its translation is CASSSVNTEAFF.